Listed below are T cell receptor beta chains from one sample, sequenced in a study of cytomegalovirus exposure and HLA in healthy donors. Clones were sequenced by immunoSEQ multiplex PCR, and TCRdb holds only the in-frame ones, with some missing. The sample gives about 120,000 clones, 81% of which show up once; about 3.8% is in the top ten. The material sequenced was PBMCs. These TCRs come from a woman aged 25 to 39 in good health and CMV-seronegative. The CDR3 runs from the conserved cysteine through the conserved F or W. D genes are given only for firm matches. Size tells how often a clone was seen (once, few, many) or the class of an expanded clone, and some rows leave it out.

clone_size	v_call	d_call	j_call	cdr3_aa	cdr3_nt
.	TRBV15	TRBD2	TRBJ2-2	CATSPGGPAGELFF	TGTGCCACCAGCCCGGGAGGGCCGGCCGGGGAGCTGTTTTTT
few	TRBV7-8	TRBD2	TRBJ2-1	CASSLGAVRAGLYNEQFF	TGTGCCAGCAGCTTAGGGGCGGTGAGAGCGGGACTCTACAATGAGCAGTTCTTC
few	TRBV5-5	TRBD1	TRBJ1-2	CASSWDPQGASGYTF	TGTGCCAGCAGCTGGGACCCCCAGGGGGCCAGCGGCTACACCTTC
once	TRBV15	TRBD1	TRBJ2-7	CATSRGGQGGEDEQYF	TGTGCCACCAGCAGAGGGGGACAGGGGGGGGAGGACGAGCAGTACTTC
.	TRBV11-2	TRBD2	TRBJ2-1	CASSLVLAEQFF	TGTGCCAGCAGCTTAGTACTAGCGGAGCAGTTCTTC
.	TRBV28	.	TRBJ1-4	CASEAGGREKLFF	TGTGCCAGCGAGGCTGGGGGCCGAGAAAAACTGTTTTTT
.	TRBV6-5	.	TRBJ2-1	CASSSPRGAFNEQFF	TGTGCCAGCAGTTCTCCCAGGGGGGCCTTCAATGAGCAGTTCTTC
.	TRBV27	.	TRBJ1-1	CASSPGFMNTEAFF	TGTGCCAGCAGTCCAGGGTTCATGAACACTGAAGCTTTCTTT
.	TRBV27	.	TRBJ1-1	CATLWGPEAFF	TGTGCCACACTTTGGGGGCCTGAAGCTTTCTTT
few	TRBV2	TRBD2	TRBJ2-1	CASSSSGSGDEQFF	TGTGCCAGCAGTTCGAGCGGGAGCGGAGATGAGCAGTTCTTC
.	TRBV7-9	TRBD2	TRBJ2-3	CASSAGLAGGTDTQYF	TGTGCCAGCAGCGCCGGACTAGCGGGAGGGACAGATACGCAGTATTTT
.	TRBV29-1	.	TRBJ2-1	CSVTVEPATYNEQFF	TGCAGCGTCACCGTGGAGCCCGCAACCTACAATGAGCAGTTCTTC
.	TRBV9	.	TRBJ1-2	CASSVALTATYGYTF	TGTGCCAGCAGCGTAGCCCTGACAGCGACCTATGGCTACACCTTC
.	TRBV5-4	TRBD1	TRBJ2-4	CASSLSGQGAKNIQYF	TGTGCCAGCAGCTTGTCCGGACAGGGGGCAAAAAACATTCAGTACTTC
.	TRBV25-1	TRBD1	TRBJ2-7	CASSPSGTGIYEQYF	TGTGCCAGCAGTCCCTCCGGGACAGGGATCTACGAGCAGTACTTC
.	TRBV30	TRBD1	TRBJ1-5	CAWGQGGQPQHF	TGTGCCTGGGGACAGGGGGGTCAGCCCCAGCATTTT
.	TRBV7-2	TRBD2	TRBJ2-5	CASSLRRGTSGRAKETQYF	TGTGCCAGCAGCTTACGCCGCGGGACTAGCGGGAGGGCCAAAGAGACCCAGTACTTC
.	TRBV7-9	.	TRBJ1-3	CASSPQYEGSGNTIYF	TGTGCCAGCAGCCCCCAATACGAGGGCTCTGGAAACACCATATATTTT
few	TRBV6-5	TRBD1	TRBJ1-2	CASRVRGQGRDGYTF	TGTGCCAGCAGAGTCCGAGGACAGGGGAGAGACGGCTACACCTTC
.	TRBV5-4	.	TRBJ2-2	CASGRGLDTGELFF	TGTGCCAGCGGCCGGGGGTTAGACACCGGGGAGCTGTTTTTT
.	TRBV21-1	.	TRBJ2-1	CASSKETSGRPNEQFF	TGTGCCAGCAGCAAAGAAACTAGCGGGAGGCCTAATGAGCAGTTCTTC
.	TRBV6-5	.	TRBJ2-4	CASTPGGLKTQYF	TGTGCCAGCACCCCAGGGGGGCTGAAGACTCAGTACTTC
.	TRBV28	TRBD1	TRBJ1-5	CASSLRITGGHQPQHF	TGTGCCAGCAGTTTACGGATAACAGGGGGCCATCAGCCCCAGCATTTT
.	TRBV4-3	.	TRBJ1-3	CASSQESPGAGNTIYF	TGCGCCAGCAGCCAAGAATCCCCAGGGGCTGGAAACACCATATATTTT
.	TRBV5-4	.	TRBJ2-1	CASSQEHAGSSWNEQFF	TGTGCCAGCAGCCAAGAACATGCCGGGAGTTCCTGGAATGAGCAGTTCTTC
.	TRBV15	.	TRBJ2-1	CATSREPVNEQFF	TGTGCCACCAGCAGAGAGCCAGTAAATGAGCAGTTCTTC
.	TRBV28	.	TRBJ1-2	CAASANYGYTF	TGTGCCGCCAGCGCTAACTATGGCTACACCTTC
once	TRBV5-1	TRBD2	TRBJ2-3	CASSPALAALTDTQYF	TGCGCCAGCAGCCCCGCACTAGCGGCCCTCACAGATACGCAGTATTTT
once	TRBV19	TRBD1	TRBJ1-5	CASSPASRGVYSNQPQHF	TGTGCCAGTAGTCCCGCGAGCAGGGGGGTATATAGCAATCAGCCCCAGCATTTT